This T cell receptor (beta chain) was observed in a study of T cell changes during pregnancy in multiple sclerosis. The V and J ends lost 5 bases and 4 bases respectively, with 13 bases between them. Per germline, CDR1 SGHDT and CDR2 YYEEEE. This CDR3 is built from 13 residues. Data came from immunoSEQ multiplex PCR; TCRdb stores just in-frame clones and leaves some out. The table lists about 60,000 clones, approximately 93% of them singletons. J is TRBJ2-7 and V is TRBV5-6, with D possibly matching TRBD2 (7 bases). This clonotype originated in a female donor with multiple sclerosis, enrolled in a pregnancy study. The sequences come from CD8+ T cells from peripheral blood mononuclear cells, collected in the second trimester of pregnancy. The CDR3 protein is CASRVRGLYEQYF. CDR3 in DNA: TGTGCCAGCAGGGTGCGGGGGCTATACGAGCAGTACTTC. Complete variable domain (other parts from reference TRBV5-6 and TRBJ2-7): DAGVTQSPTHLIKTRGQQVTLRCSPKSGHDTVSWYQQALGQGPQFIFQYYEEEERQRGNFPDRFSGHQFPNYSSELNVNALLLGDSALYLCASRVRGLYEQYFGPGTRLTVT.